The sequence of this TCR beta chain was determined in a study of cytomegalovirus exposure and HLA in healthy donors (dated by TCRdb to 2017 to 2019). Study-wide context: An earlier analysis of roughly 570 of the donors reported 250 to 350 Gb of sequence data and around 120 million unique TCR beta sequences obtained from about 200 million T cells. Alongside the repertoire data, information on donor age, sex, ethnicity and CMV serostatus was compiled. A later analysis re-analyzed previously published TCR beta repertoires from hundreds of donors and added high-resolution HLA genotyping to study TCR occurrence patterns. Rather than drawing on any new phenotypic data, the later analysis identified candidate immune exposures from TCR beta sequences and the way those sequences occurred across donors. Several DR-DQ haplotypes were treated as single units for association and clustering because of strong linkage in the cohort. The study aimed to test whether signatures of past pathogen exposure could be identified by cataloging public T cell receptors. A later genetic analysis used genome-wide SNP genotypes for about 65% of the roughly 700 donors, treating that subset as a discovery cohort. The T cell repertoires of some 670 subjects were profiled by immunosequencing and related to cytomegalovirus serostatus. A separate validation cohort of roughly 120 different subjects was used in addition to the approximately 670-subject first cohort. The study combined high-throughput TCR immunosequencing, statistical association of individual TCRs with disease status, and machine learning to predict cytomegalovirus infection status. Of the 300 to 500 genotyped donors, 81% were placed in the genetic ancestry cluster associated with self-reported Caucasian donors. Class I and class II HLA loci were covered by the typing at four-digit resolution. The number of donors typed differed by locus, with 629-630 for A, B, C, DRB1 and DQB1, approximately 500 for DQA1, 600 to 610 for DPA1, and 472 for DPB1. All discovery cohort repertoires had been generated using a single sequencing platform. An earlier analysis of fewer than 700 of the donors applied high-throughput TCR beta sequencing to assess whether each TCR beta V gene segment acted as functional or pseudogenic. An early release that covered 640 HLA-typed donors contained around 300 gigabases of sequencing data and around 80 million unique TCR sequences. Among a few hundred genotyped donors of the cohort, an average of 235,054 unique TCR beta nucleotide sequences were sequenced per donor, about a sixth of them non-productive.

Receptor libraries were prepared by the immunoSEQ multiplex PCR assay. A mixture of 60 forward primers for TCR Vbeta segments and 13 reverse primers for TCR Jbeta segments was used in the multiplex PCR. The CDR3 region of rearranged TCR beta genes was amplified from genomic DNA with a multiplex PCR assay. On the Illumina HiSeq System, the amplified TCR beta libraries were sequenced as 87-base-pair reads. For the original study's pipeline: Across the roughly 640 repertoires, a later analysis counted some 81 million unique TCR beta chains, 9 million to 14 million of which were shared by at least two donors. Raw reads were error-corrected and collapsed into unique sequences by a nearest-neighbor algorithm in which closely related sequences were merged to remove PCR and sequencing errors. CDR3 sequences were aligned to IMGT reference sequences to assign V, D and J gene segments. Each retained sequence needed at least a six-nucleotide match to both a V gene segment and a J gene segment. A rearrangement counted as productive if the CDR3 had no stop codons and remained in frame with V and J, and every other rearrangement counted as non-productive. Following IMGT convention, CDR3 was defined as the stretch from the second conserved V-encoded cysteine to the conserved J-encoded phenylalanine. The earlier analysis of about 590 of the donors excluded sequences that lacked an unambiguous match to a single V gene segment. An earlier analysis of 587 of the donors classified V segments as functional when productive rearrangements were above 56.7% and as segregating when the standard deviation between donors was above 5%. A statistical classification framework was developed to diagnose cytomegalovirus status using the catalog of TCR beta chain sequences. In a later analysis, TCR nucleotide sequences were compared against IMGT/GENE-DB human TR gene sequences so that V and J genes could be assigned. The TCRdist pipeline was used in a later analysis to assign CDR3 sequences and most-parsimonious VDJ recombination scenarios. In a later analysis, every TCR beta chain was defined by the combination of its CDR3 amino acid sequence and its V-gene family, and reads without a unique V-gene family were dropped. In a later analysis, 450 to 600 highly shared, low-generation-probability nucleotide sequences were removed to address suspected cross-contamination and a sequencing artifact. For each public chain, a later analysis derived a clonal expansion index from normalized ranks of inferred template counts within each repertoire. Generation probabilities in a later analysis came from a VDJ recombination model fitted to out-of-frame rearrangements, and those results were checked against IGoR. A later analysis scored TCR-TCR, TCR-HLA and TCR-CMV co-occurrence with hypergeometric tests, applying a repertoire-size bias correction to TCR pairs. A later analysis estimated false discovery rates by permuting HLA or CMV assignments 20 times. A later analysis grouped co-occurring TCRs with DBSCAN, adding TCRdist sequence similarity when clustering within HLA-allele-positive subsets. Co-occurrence clustering excluded repertoires with fewer than 30,000 or more than 120,000 public chains, plus five with anomalous nucleotide sharing. TCRdb mirrors the immuneACCESS table, restricted to in-frame sequences. Some clones are absent from its copies; in checked studies, under half trace to an unresolved V gene, and the reason for the others is unknown. V and J calls and clone size are given by that table; D and trimming were obtained from the DNA. The sample table holds about 94,000 clones, of which more than 75% were seen once. The ten largest clones represent 10% of the sample.

The cohort consisted of more than 650 healthy bone marrow donors. Cohort members were all nominally healthy when sampled, although unrecorded immune exposures were likely present. Of the 670 or so cohort members, 289 had a positive CMV serostatus and approximately 370 had a negative one, while no CMV serostatus was recorded for the donor. A peripheral blood sample was collected from each donor, and TCR beta sequencing was performed on peripheral blood mononuclear cells. The Qiagen DNeasy Blood Extraction Kit was used to extract genomic DNA from the blood cell samples. As concerns this clone: This receptor's antigen is unknown. The input lacks base qualities; no much larger clone sits a single base away.

The paper's findings and limits, for the study overall: A few of the identified cytomegalovirus-associated TCR beta chains were confirmed in vitro to be specific for cytomegalovirus antigens. According to a later analysis, TCR association rates differed among HLA loci, with DRB1 alleles showing the most associated TCRs and HLA-C alleles showing the fewest. In a later analysis, HLA-associated TCR beta chains were found to be more clonally expanded and to have lower generation probabilities than equally common non-associated chains. In a later analysis, 16,951 TCR beta sequences were associated with specific HLA alleles at a false discovery rate of 0.05. Most CMV-associated TCR beta chains appeared to be HLA-restricted in a later analysis, and the HLA associations seemed to be driven largely by CMV exposure. The earlier analysis of about 600 of the donors excluded some 15 rarely observed V segments, including chromosome 9 orphons, because counts were too low. HLA typing was unavailable for some donors at each locus, so association tests used only the typed subset. A later genetic analysis associated a missense DCLRE1C variant with V-gene and J-gene trimming of TCR beta chains, and an independent cohort replicated the association. Broadly in line with IMGT annotations, most TCR beta V segments showed up in productive rearrangements about 90% or about 30% of the time in an earlier analysis of roughly 590 of the donors. Most TCR sequences were observed very rarely across donors, whereas some public TCRs were present in many individuals. Roughly uniform sequencing depth across donors was assumed in presence/absence analyses, although this assumption may not hold. The classifier was reported to diagnose cytomegalovirus status with high specificity and sensitivity in both the original and validation cohorts. Compared with the roughly 600-donor mean, donors in an Asian-associated ancestry cluster had fewer N-insertions in productive TCRs, according to a later genetic analysis. Several of the top co-occurrence clusters appeared to be linked to parvovirus B19, influenza, CMV and Epstein-Barr virus, according to a later analysis. Some IMGT-functional V segments, including TRBV6-2 and TRBV6-3, could not be told apart with the 87-base-pair reads, so those segments were excluded. The only immune exposure information available for the cohort was CMV serostatus. According to the authors, the approach could potentially be generalized to other disease states and immunological phenotypes. A further reported finding was that TCR beta sequences accurately predicted the HLA-A and HLA-B alleles for most subjects in the first cohort. Linkage disequilibrium might explain the correlated functional status among segregating V segments, but an unknown experimental factor could not be excluded. The study listed 150 to 200 TCR beta chains as associated with cytomegalovirus. A cluster of highly shared sequence variants was judged likely to be a technical artifact of the sequencing pipeline. Strong co-occurrence of HLA alleles, especially DR and DQ, made assigning TCR associations to individual alleles difficult. In this cohort, only TCR beta chains were sequenced, and detectable features were limited by the absence of alpha or paired-chain data.

Trimming removed 5 bases from V and 5 bases from J; the gene matches leave 9 bases unexplained. From the cysteine through the phenylalanine, the CDR3 covers 15 amino acids. Only CDR3 DNA remains: 45 bases, in frame from the first base. Per the germline V gene, SNHLY is the CDR1 and FYNNEI is the CDR2. The sequence derives from a human donor in good health. Sequencing was performed on PBMCs. The receptor chain draws on TRBV2 and TRBJ2-1, with 7 junctional bases fitting TRBD1. The CDR3 region: CASSPGRGRNNEQFF. In nucleotide form, the sequence is TGTGCCAGCAGTCCCGGTAGGGGGCGCAACAATGAGCAGTTCTTC.